This entry concerns a single TCR beta chain. Its antigen is undetermined. The data stem from a study of cytomegalovirus exposure and HLA in healthy donors. Study-level findings and limits: Immune exposure information comprised only CMV serostatus. A later examination showed that TCR association rates differed by HLA locus, with DRB1 most and HLA-C fewest. Reportedly, diagnosis of cytomegalovirus status by the classifier showed high specificity and sensitivity. What was likely a sequencing artifact was a cluster of highly shared sequence variants.

V shed 6 bases and J 5 bases; nucleotides not matched to a gene: 4. The CDR3 runs to 14 residues. CDR1 and CDR2 from the germline V gene are SGHVS and FQNEAQ. Researchers ran the PCR with 60 Vbeta and 13 Jbeta primers. Generated by immunoSEQ multiplex PCR, the TCRdb table keeps only in-frame clones and is missing some. The data hold some 110,000 clones, with 65% to 80% observed a single time. The sequenced sample was PBMCs. The chain joins TRBV7-8 to TRBJ1-4, with 9 positions matching TRBD1. The sequence was obtained from a man aged 25-40 years in good health and CMV-seropositive. CDR3: CASSLDRGNEKLFF. Here the CDR3 DNA reads TGTGCCAGCAGTCTTGACAGGGGGAATGAAAAACTGTTTTTT.